These T cell receptor beta chains were read from a single sample in a study of T cells in tuberculosis. Libraries were prepared by immunoSEQ multiplex PCR; TCRdb keeps only in-frame clonotypes and omits some of them. The table shows about 30,000 clones, with roughly 89% occurring only once. Sample: PBMCs. The receptors stem from a donor between 10 and 35 years old with latent tuberculosis or without tuberculosis infection. Each CDR3 is given with its conserved first and last residue. Each record gives: CDR3 DNA, CDR3 protein, clone size, D gene, J gene, CDR3 length, V gene. The D gene is left open where the match is weak. Clone size is not always given. Where it is, it says once, few, many or a class for expanded clones.

DNA: TGTGCCAGCAGCCAGGGGGGCGGTTTGTCCGAGCAGTACTTC
CDR3: CASSQGGGLSEQYF
size: -
D: -
J: TRBJ2-7
length: 14
V: TRBV5-6

DNA: TGTGCCAGCAGTGACTCTGCGGAGGGGGGGCTGGAGACCCAGTACTTC
CDR3: CASSDSAEGGLETQYF
size: -
D: -
J: TRBJ2-5
length: 16
V: TRBV6-4

DNA: TGTGCCAGCAGCGCTAGCGGGGCGGAGACCCAGTACTTC
CDR3: CASSASGAETQYF
size: -
D: TRBD2
J: TRBJ2-5
length: 13
V: TRBV27

DNA: TGTGCCAGCAGCTTAGCTCGAAACACGTGGGGGCCTTCACCCCTCCACTTT
CDR3: CASSLARNTWGPSPLHF
size: -
D: -
J: TRBJ1-6
length: 17
V: TRBV11-2

DNA: TGCGCCAGCAGCCAGGCCTTAGCGGGATCCTCTCAAAATTCACCCCTCCACTTT
CDR3: CASSQALAGSSQNSPLHF
size: once
D: -
J: TRBJ1-6
length: 18
V: TRBV4-3

DNA: TGTGCCAGCAGCCCCCCCTTGGCCCTTTTCACCGGGGAGCTGTTTTTT
CDR3: CASSPPLALFTGELFF
size: -
D: -
J: TRBJ2-2
length: 16
V: TRBV7-2

DNA: TGTGCCAGCAGTGAACTCTTAATTCCTGAGGCTTTCTTT
CDR3: CASSELLIPEAFF
size: -
D: -
J: TRBJ1-1
length: 13
V: TRBV6-1

DNA: TGTGCCAGCAGCGTCAGGGAGGACGGCTACACCTTC
CDR3: CASSVREDGYTF
size: -
D: -
J: TRBJ1-2
length: 12
V: TRBV5-4

DNA: TGTGCCAGCAGTGAATTTCTCCTCCCGGAGGAGCAGTACTTC
CDR3: CASSEFLLPEEQYF
size: -
D: -
J: TRBJ2-7
length: 14
V: TRBV2

DNA: TGTGCCAGCAGCGTAGGGAGTGGCACCGGGGAGCTGTTTTTT
CDR3: CASSVGSGTGELFF
size: -
D: -
J: TRBJ2-2
length: 14
V: TRBV9

DNA: TGTGCCACAGGTGGGACATCATATGGCTACACCTTC
CDR3: CATGGTSYGYTF
size: -
D: -
J: TRBJ1-2
length: 12
V: TRBV10-3

DNA: TGTGCCAGCAGTTACTTTGGGCTAGCGGGAGGCAATGAGCAGTTCTTC
CDR3: CASSYFGLAGGNEQFF
size: -
D: TRBD2
J: TRBJ2-1
length: 16
V: TRBV6-5

DNA: TGCGCCAGCAGCTTGACAGGGATCTACGAGCAGTACTTC
CDR3: CASSLTGIYEQYF
size: -
D: -
J: TRBJ2-7
length: 13
V: TRBV5-1

DNA: TGTGCCAGCAGCTTGGGGCAAAACTACGAGCAGTACTTC
CDR3: CASSLGQNYEQYF
size: -
D: -
J: TRBJ2-7
length: 13
V: TRBV7-2

DNA: TGTGCCAGCAGTTTACAGGGACACGAAGCGGGGGGAAACACCATATATTTT
CDR3: CASSLQGHEAGGNTIYF
size: -
D: -
J: TRBJ1-3
length: 17
V: TRBV28

DNA: TGTGCCAGCAGCGTAGCTGGGACAGGGGCGTACAATGAGCAGTTCTTC
CDR3: CASSVAGTGAYNEQFF
size: -
D: TRBD1
J: TRBJ2-1
length: 16
V: TRBV9

DNA: TGTGCCAGCAGTATCAGCTGGACAGTCCCCATGAACACTGAAGCTTTCTTT
CDR3: CASSISWTVPMNTEAFF
size: -
D: -
J: TRBJ1-1
length: 17
V: TRBV28

DNA: TGTGCCAGCAGCGTAGGGCCCAATGAGCAGTTCTTC
CDR3: CASSVGPNEQFF
size: -
D: -
J: TRBJ2-1
length: 12
V: TRBV9

DNA: TGCGCCAGCAGCCAACTTCGACGGGGGGAGGAAAAACTGTTTTTT
CDR3: CASSQLRRGEEKLFF
size: -
D: -
J: TRBJ1-4
length: 15
V: TRBV4-1

DNA: TGTGCCAGCAGCTTCGACAGTTACAATGAGCAGTTCTTC
CDR3: CASSFDSYNEQFF
size: -
D: -
J: TRBJ2-1
length: 13
V: TRBV5-6

DNA: TGCGCCAGCAGCTTTACTGGACAAAGGGGTTACGAGCAGTACTTC
CDR3: CASSFTGQRGYEQYF
size: -
D: -
J: TRBJ2-7
length: 15
V: TRBV5-1

DNA: TGCAGCGTTTTGACTAGCTTCCACGAGCAGTACTTC
CDR3: CSVLTSFHEQYF
size: -
D: TRBD2
J: TRBJ2-7
length: 12
V: TRBV29-1

DNA: TGTGCCAGTAGTATATTGACTAGCGGGTTATACAATGAGCAGTTCTTC
CDR3: CASSILTSGLYNEQFF
size: -
D: TRBD2
J: TRBJ2-1
length: 16
V: TRBV19

DNA: TGTGCCAGTAGTAGCGGGACAGCCAACACTGAAGCTTTCTTT
CDR3: CASSSGTANTEAFF
size: -
D: TRBD1
J: TRBJ1-1
length: 14
V: TRBV19

DNA: TGCGCCAGCAGCTTGATGGCTAGCGGGGGACGCACAGATACGCAGTATTTT
CDR3: CASSLMASGGRTDTQYF
size: -
D: TRBD2
J: TRBJ2-3
length: 17
V: TRBV5-1

DNA: TGCAGCCAAACGGGGGGAAGCACAGATACGCAGTATTTT
CDR3: CSQTGGSTDTQYF
size: -
D: TRBD2
J: TRBJ2-3
length: 13
V: TRBV29-1

DNA: TGTGCCAGCGAACCGGGACAGGGGGCCTACGAGCAGTACTTC
CDR3: CASEPGQGAYEQYF
size: -
D: TRBD1
J: TRBJ2-7
length: 14
V: TRBV6-1

DNA: TGTGCCAGCAGCTCCAGGGGGCGAATGACCGGGGAGCTGTTTTTT
CDR3: CASSSRGRMTGELFF
size: large
D: TRBD1
J: TRBJ2-2
length: 15
V: TRBV7-2

DNA: TGTGCCAGCTCCCAATTCCAGGGCTCCTACGAGCAGTACTTC
CDR3: CASSQFQGSYEQYF
size: -
D: -
J: TRBJ2-7
length: 14
V: TRBV18

DNA: TGTGCCAGCAGCCCGAGAGGCGGGGGCCGTACCTACAATGAGCAGTTCTTC
CDR3: CASSPRGGGRTYNEQFF
size: -
D: -
J: TRBJ2-1
length: 17
V: TRBV7-2

DNA: TGCGCCAGCAGTCAGCGACAGGGGCAAATCTACGAGCAGTACTTC
CDR3: CASSQRQGQIYEQYF
size: -
D: TRBD1
J: TRBJ2-7
length: 15
V: TRBV23-1

DNA: TGCGCCAGCAGCCAAGTCCACTCGATCTACGAGCAGTACTTC
CDR3: CASSQVHSIYEQYF
size: -
D: -
J: TRBJ2-7
length: 14
V: TRBV4-1

DNA: TGTGCCAGCAGCCTCGGGACTAGCGGGAATGAGCAGTTCTTC
CDR3: CASSLGTSGNEQFF
size: -
D: TRBD2
J: TRBJ2-1
length: 14
V: TRBV2

DNA: TGTGCCATCAAACAGGGACCAAATCAGCCCCAGCATTTT
CDR3: CAIKQGPNQPQHF
size: -
D: -
J: TRBJ1-5
length: 13
V: TRBV6-1

DNA: TGTGCCAGCAGCCCTAGTTATGTCGGGCAGCCCCAGCATTTT
CDR3: CASSPSYVGQPQHF
size: once
D: -
J: TRBJ1-5
length: 14
V: TRBV9

DNA: TGTGCCAGTAGAAGGAGGACAGGGGATAATGATGGCTACACCTTC
CDR3: CASRRRTGDNDGYTF
size: -
D: TRBD1
J: TRBJ1-2
length: 15
V: TRBV7-9

DNA: TGTGCCTCCTCCAACAGCCGGTCCTACAATGAGCAGTTCTTC
CDR3: CASSNSRSYNEQFF
size: -
D: -
J: TRBJ2-1
length: 14
V: TRBV6-1

DNA: TGTGCCTCCCGGGTCGGGGGATCCACTGAAGCTTTCTTT
CDR3: CASRVGGSTEAFF
size: -
D: -
J: TRBJ1-1
length: 13
V: TRBV6-5

DNA: TGTGCCAGCAGCTGGGGACAGGGGGGCACTGAAGCTTTCTTT
CDR3: CASSWGQGGTEAFF
size: -
D: TRBD1
J: TRBJ1-1
length: 14
V: TRBV7-2

DNA: TGTGCCAGCAGTTCCAGGGGCACTGAAGCTTTCTTT
CDR3: CASSSRGTEAFF
size: once
D: -
J: TRBJ1-1
length: 12
V: TRBV6-1

DNA: TGTGCCAGCAGGAACTGGACAGGGGGCTCCTATAATTCACCCCTCCACTTT
CDR3: CASRNWTGGSYNSPLHF
size: -
D: TRBD1
J: TRBJ1-6
length: 17
V: TRBV2

DNA: TGCGCCAGCAGCCCCGCAGTGTATAATTCACCCCTCCACTTT
CDR3: CASSPAVYNSPLHF
size: -
D: -
J: TRBJ1-6
length: 14
V: TRBV5-1

DNA: TGTGCCAGGAGGGGGCACGGTGGCTACACCTTC
CDR3: CARRGHGGYTF
size: -
D: -
J: TRBJ1-2
length: 11
V: TRBV21-1

DNA: TGTGCCAGCAGTTTGGGACAGTCAAGCTATGGCTACACCTTC
CDR3: CASSLGQSSYGYTF
size: -
D: TRBD1
J: TRBJ1-2
length: 14
V: TRBV28

DNA: TGTGCCAGCAGTCCCACAGGGGCGACGAATTCACCCCTCCACTTT
CDR3: CASSPTGATNSPLHF
size: -
D: TRBD1
J: TRBJ1-6
length: 15
V: TRBV28